This T cell receptor (beta chain) was captured by sequencing in a study of blood T cell repertoires in COVID-19 (dated by TCRdb to about 2020). The study in broad terms: The collaborator samples originated in the United States, Italy and Spain and spanned the acute and convalescent phases of COVID-19. Deeply sampled blood TCRbeta repertoires from subjects exposed to, actively infected with, or recovered from COVID-19 were included in the dataset. The samples were drawn from two sources: the first 160 participants of the ongoing ImmuneRACE study, and 1,200 or so subjects contributed by 6 global collaborators. The material from the prospective study consisted of cDNA or gDNA derived from T cells, B-cell-depleted T cells, or PBMCs. Sample metadata almost always included a de-identified subject ID, COVID-19 status, age in years and sex. HLA class I and class II types, where available, came from metadata supplied by the sample provider rather than from assay-based typing. The repertoires were made available in a free public database intended to serve as a resource for research on the immune response to SARS-CoV-2.

One collaborating source in Seattle enrolled patients while the patients were actively infected and followed the patients over time throughout the course of disease. Whole blood was collected in K2EDTA tubes by collaborating institutions according to the institutions' own protocols. For TCRbeta analysis, collaborators shipped samples in one of three forms: frozen whole blood, isolated PBMCs, or DNA extracted from either of those sample types. Concerning this clone itself: The antigen this receptor binds is unknown. Base qualities are missing; no much larger clone stands one base away.

The immunoSEQ Assay, a bias-controlled multiplex PCR, was used to amplify TCRbeta CDR3 regions from genomic DNA. The source study handled its data this way. The number of nucleated cells in each sample was estimated by amplification of reference gene primers within the assay. Sequence reads were collapsed and filtered to measure the absolute abundance of every unique TCRbeta CDR3 rearrangement. For each sample, productive Simpson clonality was calculated as the square root of Simpson's diversity index over productive rearrangements. TCRdb limited this immuneACCESS table to in-frame rearrangements with V and J called. A share of clones is missing; checked studies link under half to unresolved V genes, and the rest is unexplained. That table is the source of V, J and clone size, and D and trimming were worked out from the DNA. The table for this sample lists 200,000 to 250,000 clones; around 83% of them were counted only once. Jointly, the top ten make up 10% of the sample.

Measured from the cysteine to the phenylalanine, the CDR3 is 14 residues long. The read is trimmed to its CDR3 DNA, 42 bases read in frame from base 1. Sequences SEHNR (CDR1) and FQNEAQ (CDR2) are obtained from the germline V gene (reference sequence). The germline V end is reduced by 4 bases and the J end by 4 bases; junction bases left unmatched: 2. General findings and caveats noted by the study authors: How much clinical and demographic metadata was included differed by source and by participant, and the metadata was provided uncurated.

The rearranged chain carries TRBV7-9 and TRBJ2-2; 8 bases in the middle match TRBD1. This sequence was found in a woman in her forties or fifties with COVID-19, enrolled during active disease. Sequencing used peripheral blood. CDR3 sequence: CASSWDRTTGELFF. The DNA sequence is TGTGCCAGCAGCTGGGACAGGACCACCGGGGAGCTGTTTTTT.